The clone carrying this TCR beta chain was recorded many times. Trimming took 4 bases from V and 1 from J, leaving 4 bases between them. Germline V gives CDR1 SNHLY, CDR2 FYNNEI. The length of the CDR3 is 12 residues. The entry originates in a study of blood T cells in healthy people across ages. The second PCR ran 7 to 11 cycles with a sample-barcoded 5' primer and J-beta primers. From the 5' RACE reads, TCRdb called clonotypes with MiXCR, one entry per CDR3 protein. The sample has roughly 1.9 million distinct CDR3 sequences, approximately 39% seen once; the top ten hold more than 20%. The J gene is TRBJ2-5, the V gene TRBV2, with unresolved D. The clonotype comes from a human donor in good health. The sequenced sample was blood. DNA for the CDR3: TGTGCCAGCAGTGGGCTCCAAGAGACCCAGTACTTC. Translation gives CASSGLQETQYF.